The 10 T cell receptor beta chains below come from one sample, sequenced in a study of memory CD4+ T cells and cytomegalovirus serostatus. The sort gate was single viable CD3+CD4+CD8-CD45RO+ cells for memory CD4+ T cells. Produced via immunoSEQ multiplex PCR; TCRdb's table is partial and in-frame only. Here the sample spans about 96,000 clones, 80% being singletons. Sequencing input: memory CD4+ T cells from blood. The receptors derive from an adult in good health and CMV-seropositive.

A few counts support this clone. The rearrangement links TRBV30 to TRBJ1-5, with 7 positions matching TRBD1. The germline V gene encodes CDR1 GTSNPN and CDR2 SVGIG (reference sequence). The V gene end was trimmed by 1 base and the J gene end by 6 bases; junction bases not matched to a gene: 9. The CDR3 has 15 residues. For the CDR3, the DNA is TGTGCCTGGAGTGGGGGGACAGTTCGGGGTCAGCCCCAGCATTTT. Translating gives CAWSGGTVRGQPQHF.

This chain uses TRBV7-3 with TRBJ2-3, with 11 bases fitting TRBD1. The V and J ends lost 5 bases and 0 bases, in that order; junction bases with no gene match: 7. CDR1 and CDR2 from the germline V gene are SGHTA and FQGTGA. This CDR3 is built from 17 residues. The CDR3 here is CASSGSGQGVSTDTQYF. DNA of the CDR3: TGTGCCAGCAGCGGGTCGGGACAGGGGGTTAGCACAGATACGCAGTATTTT.

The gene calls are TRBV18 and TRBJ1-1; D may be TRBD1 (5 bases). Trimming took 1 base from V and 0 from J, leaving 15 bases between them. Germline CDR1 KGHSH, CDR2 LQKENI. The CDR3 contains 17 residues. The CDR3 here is CASSPLQMGDMNTEAFF. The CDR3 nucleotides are TGTGCCAGCTCACCACTCCAGATGGGGGATATGAACACTGAAGCTTTCTTT.

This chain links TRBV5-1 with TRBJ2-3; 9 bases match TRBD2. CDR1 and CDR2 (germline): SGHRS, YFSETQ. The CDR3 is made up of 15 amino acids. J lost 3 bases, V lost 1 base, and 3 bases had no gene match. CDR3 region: CASSLSGLATDTQYF. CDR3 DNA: TGCGCCAGCAGCTTGTCGGGACTAGCAACAGATACGCAGTATTTT.

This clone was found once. The DNA of the CDR3 is TGTGCCAGCAGTGGGTCCGGGACTGGCCTCGGCCAGTACTTC. Translation gives CASSGSGTGLGQYF. V usage is TRBV28 and J usage is TRBJ2-5, with D possibly TRBD2 on 6 matching bases. The germline V gene encodes CDR1 MDHEN and CDR2 SYDVKM. Trimming took 5 bases from V and 10 from J, leaving 20 bases between them. There are 14 residues in the CDR3.

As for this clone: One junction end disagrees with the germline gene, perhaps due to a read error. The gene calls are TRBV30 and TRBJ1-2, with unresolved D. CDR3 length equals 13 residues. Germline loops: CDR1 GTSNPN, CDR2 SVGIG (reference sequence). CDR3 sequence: CARRGEKTYGYTF. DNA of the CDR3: TGTGCCCGGAGAGGTGAGAAGACCTATGGCTACACCTTC. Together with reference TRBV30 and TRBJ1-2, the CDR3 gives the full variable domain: SQTIHQWPATLVQPVGSPLSLECTVEGTSNPNLYWYRQAAGRGLQLLFYSVGIGQISSEVPQNLSASRPQDRQFILSSKKLLLSDSGFYLCARRGEKTYGYTFGSGTRLTVV.

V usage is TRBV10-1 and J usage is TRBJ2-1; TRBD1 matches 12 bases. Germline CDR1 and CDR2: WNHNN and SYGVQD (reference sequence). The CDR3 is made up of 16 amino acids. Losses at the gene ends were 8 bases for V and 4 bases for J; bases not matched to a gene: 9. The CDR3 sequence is CASPRGTGGRYNEQFF. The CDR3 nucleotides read TGCGCCAGCCCTCGAGGGACAGGGGGCCGATACAATGAGCAGTTCTTC.

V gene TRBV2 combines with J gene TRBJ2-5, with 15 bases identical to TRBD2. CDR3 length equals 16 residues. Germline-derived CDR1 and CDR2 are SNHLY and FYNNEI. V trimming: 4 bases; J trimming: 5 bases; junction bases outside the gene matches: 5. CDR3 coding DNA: TGTGCCAGCAGTGGGACTAGCGGGAGGGCCGGGGAGACCCAGTACTTC. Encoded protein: CASSGTSGRAGETQYF.

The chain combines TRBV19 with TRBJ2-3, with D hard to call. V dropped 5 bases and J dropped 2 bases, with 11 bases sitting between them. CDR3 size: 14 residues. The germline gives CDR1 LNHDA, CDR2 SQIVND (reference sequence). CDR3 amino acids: CASSGQASTDTQYF. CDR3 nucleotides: TGTGCCAGTAGTGGTCAGGCCTCCACAGATACGCAGTATTTT.

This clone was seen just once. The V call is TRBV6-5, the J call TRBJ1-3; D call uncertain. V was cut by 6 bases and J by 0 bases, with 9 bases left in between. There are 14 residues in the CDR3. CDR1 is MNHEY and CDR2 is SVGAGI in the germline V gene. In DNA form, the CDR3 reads TGTGCCAGCAGCCCTGACCTCTCTGGAAACACCATATATTTT. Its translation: CASSPDLSGNTIYF.